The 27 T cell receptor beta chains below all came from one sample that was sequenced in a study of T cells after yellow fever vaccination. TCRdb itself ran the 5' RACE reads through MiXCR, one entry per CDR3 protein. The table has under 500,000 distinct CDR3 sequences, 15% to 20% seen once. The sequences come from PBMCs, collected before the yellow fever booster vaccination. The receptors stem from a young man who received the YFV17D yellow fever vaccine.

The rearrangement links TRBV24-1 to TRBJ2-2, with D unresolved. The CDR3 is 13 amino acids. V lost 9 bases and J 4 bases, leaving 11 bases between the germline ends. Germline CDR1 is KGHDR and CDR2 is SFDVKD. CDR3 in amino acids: CATSDLFTGELFF. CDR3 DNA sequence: TGTGCCACCTCTGACCTCTTCACCGGGGAGCTGTTTTTT.

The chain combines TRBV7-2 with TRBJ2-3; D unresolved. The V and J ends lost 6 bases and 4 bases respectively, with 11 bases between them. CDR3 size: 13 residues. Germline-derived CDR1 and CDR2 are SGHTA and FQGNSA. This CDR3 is CASSPSYADTQYF. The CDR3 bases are TGTGCCAGCAGTCCCAGCTACGCAGATACGCAGTATTTT. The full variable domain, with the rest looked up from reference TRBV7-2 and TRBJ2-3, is GAGVSQSPSNKVTEKGKDVELRCDPISGHTALYWYRQSLGQGLEFLIYFQGNSAPDKSGLPSDRFSAERTGGSVSTLTIQRTQQEDSAVYLCASSPSYADTQYFGPGTRLTVL.

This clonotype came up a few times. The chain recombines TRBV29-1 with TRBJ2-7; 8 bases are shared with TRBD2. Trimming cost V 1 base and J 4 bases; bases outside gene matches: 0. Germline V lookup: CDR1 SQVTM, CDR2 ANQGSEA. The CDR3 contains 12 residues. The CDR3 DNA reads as TGCAGCGTTGAAGCGGGGGGGTACGAGCAGTACTTC. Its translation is CSVEAGGYEQYF.

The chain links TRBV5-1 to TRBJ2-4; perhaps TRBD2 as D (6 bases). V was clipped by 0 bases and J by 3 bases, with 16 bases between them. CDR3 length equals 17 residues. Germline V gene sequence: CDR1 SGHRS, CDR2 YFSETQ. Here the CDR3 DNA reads TGCGCCAGCAGCTTGGTCAGTAGGCTGGGAGGCAAAAACATTCAGTACTTC. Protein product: CASSLVSRLGGKNIQYF. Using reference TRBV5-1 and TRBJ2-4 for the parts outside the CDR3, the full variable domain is KAGVTQTPRYLIKTRGQQVTLSCSPISGHRSVSWYQQTPGQGLQFLFEYFSETQRNKGNFPGRFSGRQFSNSRSEMNVSTLELGDSALYLCASSLVSRLGGKNIQYFGAGTRLSVL.

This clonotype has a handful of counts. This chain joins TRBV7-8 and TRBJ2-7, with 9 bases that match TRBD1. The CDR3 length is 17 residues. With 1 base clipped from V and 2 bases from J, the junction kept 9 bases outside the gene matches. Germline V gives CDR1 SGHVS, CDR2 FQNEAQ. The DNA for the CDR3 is TGTGCCAGCAGCTTAGGGCCCGGACAGGGGAATCCCTACGAGCAGTACTTC. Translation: CASSLGPGQGNPYEQYF.

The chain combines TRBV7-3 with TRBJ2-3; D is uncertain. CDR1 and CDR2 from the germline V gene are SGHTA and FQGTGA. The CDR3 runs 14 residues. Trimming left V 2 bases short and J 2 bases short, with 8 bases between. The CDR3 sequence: CASSLETNTDTQYF. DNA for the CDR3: TGTGCCAGCAGCTTAGAAACGAACACAGATACGCAGTATTTT.

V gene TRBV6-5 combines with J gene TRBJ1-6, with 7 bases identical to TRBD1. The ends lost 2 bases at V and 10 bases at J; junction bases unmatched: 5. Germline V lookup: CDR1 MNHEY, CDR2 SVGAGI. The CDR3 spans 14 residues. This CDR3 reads CASSYRGGASPLHF. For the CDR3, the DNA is TGTGCCAGCAGTTACAGAGGGGGCGCCTCACCCCTCCACTTT.

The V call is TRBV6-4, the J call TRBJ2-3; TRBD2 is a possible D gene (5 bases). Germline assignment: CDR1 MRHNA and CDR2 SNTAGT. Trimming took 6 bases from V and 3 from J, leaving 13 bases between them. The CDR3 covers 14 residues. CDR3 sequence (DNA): TGTGCCAGCAGCGCCGGGATGTCGACAGATACGCAGTATTTT. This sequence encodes CASSAGMSTDTQYF.

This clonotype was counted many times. The CDR3, as DNA: TGTGCCAGCAGTTTATTCGGGCGAGCGGGGGCCGGAGCCAAAAACATTCAGTACTTC. Its translation: CASSLFGRAGAGAKNIQYF. This rearrangement joins TRBV27 to TRBJ2-4; TRBD2 matches at 8 bases. V trimming: 1 base; J trimming: 0 bases; junction bases outside the gene matches: 11. CDR3 length: 19 amino acids. From germline, CDR1 is MNHEY and CDR2 SMNVEV (reference sequence).

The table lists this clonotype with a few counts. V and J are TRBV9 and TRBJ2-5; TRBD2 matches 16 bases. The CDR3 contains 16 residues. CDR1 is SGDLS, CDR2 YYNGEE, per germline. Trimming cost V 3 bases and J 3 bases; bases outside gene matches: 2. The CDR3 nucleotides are TGTGCCAGCAGCGCGGGGACTAGCGGGGGGGAAGAGACCCAGTACTTC. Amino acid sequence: CASSAGTSGGEETQYF.

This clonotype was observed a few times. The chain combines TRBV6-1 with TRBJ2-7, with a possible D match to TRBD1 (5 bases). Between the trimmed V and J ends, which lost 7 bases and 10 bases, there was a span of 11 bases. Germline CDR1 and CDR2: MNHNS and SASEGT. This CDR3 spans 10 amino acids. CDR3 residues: CASKQGIQYV. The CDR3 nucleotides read TGTGCCAGCAAGCAGGGTATACAGTACGTC.

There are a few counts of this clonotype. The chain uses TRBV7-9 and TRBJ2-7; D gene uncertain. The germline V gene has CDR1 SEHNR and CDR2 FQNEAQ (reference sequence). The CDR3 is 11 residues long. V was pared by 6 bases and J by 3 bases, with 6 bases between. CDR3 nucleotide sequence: TGTGCCAGCAGTTGGAACTACGAGCAGTACTTC. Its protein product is CASSWNYEQYF.

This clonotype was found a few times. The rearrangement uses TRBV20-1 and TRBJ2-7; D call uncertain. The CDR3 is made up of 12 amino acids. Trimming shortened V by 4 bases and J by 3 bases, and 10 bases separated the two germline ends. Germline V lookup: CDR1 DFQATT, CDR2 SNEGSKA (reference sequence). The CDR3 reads CSATSDGYEQYF. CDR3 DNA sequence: TGCAGTGCTACCTCGGACGGCTACGAGCAGTACTTC.

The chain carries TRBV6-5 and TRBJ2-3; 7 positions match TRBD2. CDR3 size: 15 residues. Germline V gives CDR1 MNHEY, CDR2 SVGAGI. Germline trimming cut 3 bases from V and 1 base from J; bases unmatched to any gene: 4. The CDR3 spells CASSYRGVGTDTQYF. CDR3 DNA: TGTGCCAGCAGTTATCGGGGGGTCGGCACAGATACGCAGTATTTT.

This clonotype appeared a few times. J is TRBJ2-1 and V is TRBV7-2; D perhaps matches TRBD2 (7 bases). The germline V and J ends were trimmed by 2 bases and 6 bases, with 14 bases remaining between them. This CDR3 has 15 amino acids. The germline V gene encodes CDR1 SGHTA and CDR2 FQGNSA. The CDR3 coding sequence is TGTGCCAGCAGCTTAAGGGGGGGAGTGGCCAATGAGCAGTTCTTC. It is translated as CASSLRGGVANEQFF.

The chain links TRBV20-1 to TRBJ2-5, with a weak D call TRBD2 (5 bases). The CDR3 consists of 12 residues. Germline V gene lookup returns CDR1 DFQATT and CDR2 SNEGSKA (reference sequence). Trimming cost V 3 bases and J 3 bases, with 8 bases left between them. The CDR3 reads CSARGVKETQYF. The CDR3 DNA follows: TGCAGTGCTAGGGGAGTAAAAGAGACCCAGTACTTC.

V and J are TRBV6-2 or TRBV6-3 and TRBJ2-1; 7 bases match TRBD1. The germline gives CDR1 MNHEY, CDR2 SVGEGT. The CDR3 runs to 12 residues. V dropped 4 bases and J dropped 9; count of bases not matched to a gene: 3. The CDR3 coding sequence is TGTGCCAGCAGTTCGACAGGGATTGAGCAGTTCTTC. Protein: CASSSTGIEQFF.

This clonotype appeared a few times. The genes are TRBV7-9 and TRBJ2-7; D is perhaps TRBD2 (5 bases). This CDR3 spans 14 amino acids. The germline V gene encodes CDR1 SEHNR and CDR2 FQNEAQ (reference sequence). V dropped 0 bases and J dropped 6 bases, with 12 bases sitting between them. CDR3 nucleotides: TGTGCCAGCAGCTTAGCCCAACTAGGTCCCGAGCAGTACTTC. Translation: CASSLAQLGPEQYF.

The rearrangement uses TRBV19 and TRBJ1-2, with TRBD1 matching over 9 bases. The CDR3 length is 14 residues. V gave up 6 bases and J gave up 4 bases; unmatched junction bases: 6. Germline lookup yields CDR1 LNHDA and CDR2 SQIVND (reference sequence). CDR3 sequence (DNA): TGTGCCAGTAGGGCCGGGACAGGGCTCTATGGCTACACCTTC. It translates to CASRAGTGLYGYTF.

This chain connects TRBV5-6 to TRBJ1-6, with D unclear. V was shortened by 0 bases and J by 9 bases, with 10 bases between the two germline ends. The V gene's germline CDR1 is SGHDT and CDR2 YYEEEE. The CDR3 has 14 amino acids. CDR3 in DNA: TGTGCCAGCAGCTTGGATGGGGTTAGTTCACCCCTCCACTTT. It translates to CASSLDGVSSPLHF.

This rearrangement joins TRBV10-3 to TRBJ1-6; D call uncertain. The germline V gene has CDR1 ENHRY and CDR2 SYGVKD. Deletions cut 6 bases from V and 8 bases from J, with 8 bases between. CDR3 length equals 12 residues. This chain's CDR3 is CAIRNIDSPLHF. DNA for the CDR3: TGTGCCATCAGGAACATAGATTCACCCCTCCACTTT.

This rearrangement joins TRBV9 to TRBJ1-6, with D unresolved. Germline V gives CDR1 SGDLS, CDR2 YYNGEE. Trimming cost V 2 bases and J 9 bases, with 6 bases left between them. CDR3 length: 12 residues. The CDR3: CASSVGFSPLHF. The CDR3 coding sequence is TGTGCCAGCAGCGTTGGGTTTTCACCCCTCCACTTT. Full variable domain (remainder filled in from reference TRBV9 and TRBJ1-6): DSGVTQTPKHLITATGQRVTLRCSPRSGDLSVYWYQQSLDQGLQFLIQYYNGEERAKGNILERFSAQQFPDLHSELNLSSLELGDSALYFCASSVGFSPLHFGNGTRLTVT.

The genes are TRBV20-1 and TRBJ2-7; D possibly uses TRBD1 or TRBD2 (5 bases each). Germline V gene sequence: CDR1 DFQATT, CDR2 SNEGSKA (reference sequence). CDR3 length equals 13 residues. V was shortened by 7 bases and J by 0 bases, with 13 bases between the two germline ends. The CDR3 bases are TGCAGTGTCGGCCCGGGGACCTCCTACGAGCAGTACGTC. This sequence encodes CSVGPGTSYEQYV.

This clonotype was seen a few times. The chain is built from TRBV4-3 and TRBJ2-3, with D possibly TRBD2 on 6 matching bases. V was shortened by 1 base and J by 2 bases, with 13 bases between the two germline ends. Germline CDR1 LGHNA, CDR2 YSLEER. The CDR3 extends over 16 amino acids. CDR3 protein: CASSQGRDPYTDTQYF. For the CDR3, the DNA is TGCGCCAGCAGCCAAGGGAGGGATCCCTACACAGATACGCAGTATTTT.

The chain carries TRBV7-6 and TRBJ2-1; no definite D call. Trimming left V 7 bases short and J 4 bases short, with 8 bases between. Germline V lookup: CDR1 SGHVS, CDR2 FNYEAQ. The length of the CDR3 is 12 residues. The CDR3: CASTGMYNEQFF. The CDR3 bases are TGTGCCAGCACTGGGATGTACAATGAGCAGTTCTTC.

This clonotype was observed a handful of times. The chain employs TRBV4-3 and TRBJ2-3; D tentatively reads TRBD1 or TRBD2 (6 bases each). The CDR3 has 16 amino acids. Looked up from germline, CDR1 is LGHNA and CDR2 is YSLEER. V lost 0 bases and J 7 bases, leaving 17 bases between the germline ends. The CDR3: CASSQDLGGGINTQYF. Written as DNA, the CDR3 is TGCGCCAGCAGCCAAGATCTGGGGGGCGGCATTAATACGCAGTATTTT.

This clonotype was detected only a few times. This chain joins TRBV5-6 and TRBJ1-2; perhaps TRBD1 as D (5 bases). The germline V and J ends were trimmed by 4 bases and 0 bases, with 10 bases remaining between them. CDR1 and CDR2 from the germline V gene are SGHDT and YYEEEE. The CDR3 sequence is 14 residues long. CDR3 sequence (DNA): TGTGCCAGCAGCGTCAGGGCCCCTAACTATGGCTACACCTTC. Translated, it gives CASSVRAPNYGYTF. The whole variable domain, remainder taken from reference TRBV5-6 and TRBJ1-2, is DAGVTQSPTHLIKTRGQQVTLRCSPKSGHDTVSWYQQALGQGPQFIFQYYEEEERQRGNFPDRFSGHQFPNYSSELNVNALLLGDSALYLCASSVRAPNYGYTFGSGTRLTVV.